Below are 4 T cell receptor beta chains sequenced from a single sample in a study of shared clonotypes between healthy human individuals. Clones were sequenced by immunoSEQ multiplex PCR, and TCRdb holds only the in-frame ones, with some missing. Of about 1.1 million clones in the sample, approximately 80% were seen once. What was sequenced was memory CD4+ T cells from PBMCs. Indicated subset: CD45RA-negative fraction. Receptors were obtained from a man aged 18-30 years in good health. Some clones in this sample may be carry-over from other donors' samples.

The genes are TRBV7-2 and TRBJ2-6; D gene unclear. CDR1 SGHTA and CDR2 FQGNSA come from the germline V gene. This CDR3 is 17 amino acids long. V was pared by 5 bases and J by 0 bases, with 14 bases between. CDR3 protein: CASSPPRGYSGANVLTF. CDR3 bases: TGTGCCAGCAGCCCGCCCAGAGGCTACTCTGGGGCCAACGTCCTGACTTTC. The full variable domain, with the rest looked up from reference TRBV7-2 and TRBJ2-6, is GAGVSQSPSNKVTEKGKDVELRCDPISGHTALYWYRQSLGQGLEFLIYFQGNSAPDKSGLPSDRFSAERTGGSVSTLTIQRTQQEDSAVYLCASSPPRGYSGANVLTFGAGSRLTVL.

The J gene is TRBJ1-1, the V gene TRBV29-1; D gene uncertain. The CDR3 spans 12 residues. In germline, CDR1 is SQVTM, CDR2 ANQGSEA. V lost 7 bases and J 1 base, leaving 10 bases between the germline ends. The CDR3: CSGGWGNTEAFF. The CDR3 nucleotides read TGCAGCGGCGGGTGGGGGAACACTGAAGCTTTCTTT.

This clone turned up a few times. As DNA, the CDR3 is TGCGCCAGCAGCCGAGAGGGACTAGCGAACCAATACAATGAGCAGTTCTTC. It codes for CASSREGLANQYNEQFF. The chain has TRBV5-1 and TRBJ2-1; TRBD2 aligns across 10 bases. V shed 4 bases, J shed 4 bases, and the junction held 11 bases outside the gene matches. Germline V lookup: CDR1 SGHRS, CDR2 YFSETQ. CDR3 size: 17 residues.

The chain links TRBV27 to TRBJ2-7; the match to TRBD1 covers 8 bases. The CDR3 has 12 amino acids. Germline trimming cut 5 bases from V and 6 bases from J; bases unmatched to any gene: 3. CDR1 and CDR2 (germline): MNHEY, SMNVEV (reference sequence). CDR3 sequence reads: CASSRTGLEQYF. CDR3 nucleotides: TGTGCCAGCAGTAGGACAGGGCTCGAGCAGTACTTC.